Presented here are 23 T cell receptor beta chains from one specimen sequenced in a study of radiation and T cells in renal cell carcinoma (dated by TCRdb to between 2020 and 2021). Libraries were constructed by the immunoSEQ multiplex PCR assay. TCRdb re-hosts the immuneACCESS table, in-frame sequences only. Its copies lack some clones; in the studies checked, an unresolved V gene accounts for under half of them, and the cause for the rest is not known. The sample data list about 140,000 clones, and over 65% of these were observed just once. The ten largest clones take up roughly 25% of the sample. The sample's time point label is to be understood as: baseline pretreatment blood. This specimen's treatment or condition label, interpreted: 15 Gy SBRT to primary tumor, nephrectomy 4 weeks later. Sequences were derived from blood, sampled from a patient whose treatment included radiotherapy and nephrectomy. Receptor source: a woman in her forties or fifties with renal cell carcinoma.

This sequence joins TRBV5-5 and TRBJ2-5; 8 nucleotides match TRBD1. Germline loops: CDR1 SGHKS, CDR2 YYEKEE (reference sequence). The V and J ends lost 4 bases and 0 bases, in that order; junction bases with no gene match: 2. This CDR3 spans 14 amino acids. The CDR3 coding sequence is TGTGCCAGCAGCGGGGGACAGGACCAAGAGACCCAGTACTTC. Translating it yields CASSGGQDQETQYF.

J is TRBJ1-5 and V is TRBV10-3; D unresolved. Trimming pared 4 bases from V and 5 bases from J, leaving 9 bases between. Germline loops: CDR1 ENHRY, CDR2 SYGVKD. The CDR3 covers 13 residues. DNA of the CDR3: TGTGCCATCAGTGGCTCGAAGGATCAGCCCCAGCATTTT. This sequence encodes CAISGSKDQPQHF.

The chain joins TRBV19 to TRBJ2-6; D tentatively fits TRBD1 or TRBD2 (5 bases each). V lost 8 bases, J lost 2 bases, and 16 bases lay in between. The CDR3 spans 16 residues. Germline CDR1 and CDR2: LNHDA and SQIVND (reference sequence). The CDR3 nucleotides are TGTGCCAGTGCCGGGACCTCAACCACTGGGGCCAACGTCCTGACTTTC. Amino acid sequence: CASAGTSTTGANVLTF.

The rearrangement links TRBV6-1 to TRBJ1-2; D is unresolved. The V gene lost 3 bases and the J gene lost 8 bases, with 19 bases spanning the gap. The CDR3 spans 15 residues. Germline V gene sequence: CDR1 MNHNS, CDR2 SASEGT. CDR3 in amino acids: CASSEYPGLKGGYTF. The CDR3 nucleotides are TGTGCCAGCAGTGAGTACCCCGGGCTCAAGGGCGGCTACACCTTC.

This clone was observed at least ten times. The sample carries other DNA sequences with the same CDR3. The rearrangement links TRBV18 to TRBJ1-5; tentative D call: TRBD1 (6 bases). The V gene lost 3 bases and the J gene lost 4 bases, with 10 bases spanning the gap. The CDR3 is made up of 14 amino acids. CDR1 KGHSH and CDR2 LQKENI come from the germline V gene. CDR3 sequence reads: CASSPGQPNQPQHF. Here the CDR3 DNA reads TGTGCCAGCTCACCCGGACAGCCTAATCAGCCCCAGCATTTT.

The chain links TRBV18 to TRBJ2-3, with TRBD2 matching 11 bases. CDR1 is KGHSH and CDR2 is LQKENI in the germline V gene. The trim removed 1 base at V and 1 base at J, leaving 7 bases unmatched. The CDR3 totals 18 residues. This CDR3 reads CASSPRISGGAGTDTQYF. CDR3 DNA: TGTGCCAGCTCACCACGGATTAGCGGGGGGGCGGGCACAGATACGCAGTATTTT.

The chain has TRBV5-1 and TRBJ1-2; D uncertain. The CDR3 extends over 15 amino acids. The germline V gene has CDR1 SGHRS and CDR2 YFSETQ. V was pared by 3 bases and J by 3 bases, with 15 bases between. The CDR3 DNA reads TGCGCCAGCAGCTCGGGTCGCGGGGATTACTATGGCTACACCTTC. Translated, it gives CASSSGRGDYYGYTF.

The chain has TRBV9 and TRBJ2-1; 12 bases are shared with TRBD2. Germline V CDR1 and CDR2: SGDLS, YYNGEE. There are 14 residues in the CDR3. The V gene end was trimmed by 4 bases and the J gene end by 8 bases; junction bases not matched to a gene: 4. Here the CDR3 reads CASSTRLAGDEQFF. In DNA form, the CDR3 reads TGTGCCAGCAGCACACGACTAGCGGGAGATGAGCAGTTCTTC.

The chain links TRBV25-1 to TRBJ1-2, with 7 bases lining up with TRBD1. After removal of 2 bases from V and 6 bases from J, the junction contained 3 bases not matched to a gene. The CDR3 is 13 amino acids. The germline gives CDR1 MGHDK, CDR2 SYGVNS. This CDR3 is CASSEDRADGYTF. The CDR3 DNA follows: TGTGCCAGCAGTGAAGACAGGGCGGATGGCTACACCTTC.

V gene TRBV5-6 combines with J gene TRBJ1-5; the D is unclear. The germline CDR1 and CDR2 sequences are SGHDT and YYEEEE. Trimming cost V 0 bases and J 4 bases, with 11 bases left between them. The CDR3 totals 15 residues. CDR3 amino acids: CASSLGTEMNQPQHF. The DNA for the CDR3 is TGTGCCAGCAGCTTGGGGACGGAGATGAATCAGCCCCAGCATTTT.

The V call is TRBV6-5, the J call TRBJ1-1; 7 bases are a match to TRBD1. The CDR3 runs 11 residues. The V gene's germline CDR1 is MNHEY and CDR2 SVGAGI. Germline trimming cut 6 bases from V and 6 bases from J; bases unmatched to any gene: 1. The CDR3 DNA reads as TGTGCCAGCAGCCAGGGGGCTGAAGCTTTCTTT. Residues: CASSQGAEAFF.

The V gene is TRBV30, the J gene TRBJ2-2; 7 nucleotides agree with TRBD1. The V segment lost 4 bases and the J segment 4 bases; nucleotides outside the gene matches: 0. The CDR3 has 12 residues. Germline V gene data show CDR1 as GTSNPN and CDR2 as SVGIG (reference sequence). CDR3 DNA sequence: TGTGCCTGGACAGGGGGCACCGGGGAGCTGTTTTTT. This encodes CAWTGGTGELFF.

Only a few counts were recorded for this clone. The J gene is TRBJ1-1, the V gene TRBV10-1, with TRBD1 identical over 8 bases. Trimming took 8 bases from V and 8 from J; bases not matched to a gene: 4. Germline CDR1 is WNHNN and CDR2 is SYGVQD (reference sequence). The CDR3 is made up of 11 amino acids. CDR3 protein: CASGTGGEAFF. The CDR3 DNA is TGCGCCAGCGGAACAGGGGGAGAAGCTTTCTTT.

This clone has just a few counts. V gene TRBV9 combines with J gene TRBJ1-6; 7 nucleotides match TRBD1. This CDR3 spans 15 amino acids. V dropped 3 bases and J dropped 9; count of bases not matched to a gene: 9. Looked up from germline, CDR1 is SGDLS and CDR2 is YYNGEE. DNA of the CDR3: TGTGCCAGCAGCGCCCAGGGGGGTCTGGGTTCACCCCTCCACTTT. Translation gives CASSAQGGLGSPLHF.

This chain's CDR3 is CASSVSGGRQPGELFF. In DNA, the CDR3 is TGTGCCAGCAGCGTAAGCGGCGGGAGGCAACCCGGGGAGCTGTTTTTT. The chain carries TRBV9 and TRBJ2-2, with 8 bases fitting TRBD2. Germline-derived CDR1 and CDR2 are SGDLS and YYNGEE. Trimming at V came to 1 base and at J to 6 bases, leaving 8 bases not matched to a gene. This CDR3 comprises 16 residues.

This clone was seen a single time. This chain links TRBV9 with TRBJ2-7; D is undetermined. CDR1 SGDLS and CDR2 YYNGEE come from the germline V gene. The CDR3 totals 14 residues. The V end lost 3 bases, the J end lost 2 bases, and 12 bases lay between the germline ends. DNA for the CDR3: TGTGCCAGCAGCGCCCTAAGAGAACCCTACGAGCAGTACTTC. This sequence encodes CASSALREPYEQYF. The complete variable domain, with remaining parts taken from reference TRBV9 and TRBJ2-7, reads DSGVTQTPKHLITATGQRVTLRCSPRSGDLSVYWYQQSLDQGLQFLIQYYNGEERAKGNILERFSAQQFPDLHSELNLSSLELGDSALYFCASSALREPYEQYFGPGTRLTVT.

CDR3 DNA: TGTGCCAGCAGCGTAGGACTAGCGGGGGGTCATACGAACACCGGGGAGCTGTTTTTT. Translated, it gives CASSVGLAGGHTNTGELFF. The chain couples TRBV9 to TRBJ2-2; 13 nucleotides line up with TRBD2. Trimming at V came to 0 bases and at J to 0 bases, leaving 5 bases not matched to a gene. This CDR3 region has 19 residues. Germline V gene lookup returns CDR1 SGDLS and CDR2 YYNGEE.

The CDR3 bases are TGCAGCGTTGAAGGGACATATGAGCAGTTCTTC. It encodes CSVEGTYEQFF. The V call is TRBV29-1, the J call TRBJ2-1; tentative D call: TRBD1 (5 bases). The CDR3 is 11 amino acids. The V end was cut by 1 base, the J end by 8 bases, with 6 bases between. Germline V gene lookup returns CDR1 SQVTM and CDR2 ANQGSEA.

The V call is TRBV5-1, the J call TRBJ2-5; D is perhaps TRBD2 (5 bases). Germline CDR1 reads SGHRS; CDR2 reads YFSETQ. The CDR3 runs 15 residues. Trimming shortened V by 0 bases and J by 2 bases, and 11 bases separated the two germline ends. Here the CDR3 reads CASSLEGAEQETQYF. DNA of the CDR3: TGCGCCAGCAGCTTGGAAGGAGCGGAACAAGAGACCCAGTACTTC. The full variable domain, in which reference TRBV5-1 and TRBJ2-5 provide the parts outside the CDR3, is KAGVTQTPRYLIKTRGQQVTLSCSPISGHRSVSWYQQTPGQGLQFLFEYFSETQRNKGNFPGRFSGRQFSNSRSEMNVSTLELGDSALYLCASSLEGAEQETQYFGPGTRLLVL.

J is TRBJ1-3 and V is TRBV6-5; D gene uncertain. V shed 8 bases and J shed 6 bases, with 8 bases lying between them. Germline-derived CDR1 and CDR2 are MNHEY and SVGAGI. This CDR3 spans 11 amino acids. The chain's CDR3 is CASVNVNTIYF. The DNA of the CDR3 is TGTGCCAGCGTGAACGTAAACACCATATATTTT.

The rearrangement joins TRBV7-9 to TRBJ1-4; D is unclear. V was shortened by 0 bases and J by 8 bases, with 13 bases between the two germline ends. CDR1 SEHNR and CDR2 FQNEAQ come from the germline V gene (reference sequence). CDR3 size: 15 residues. The CDR3 region has the DNA TGTGCCAGCAGCTTAGCGCGCTCCGATGGGGAAAAACTGTTTTTT. Protein sequence: CASSLARSDGEKLFF. Variable domain in full (rest from reference TRBV7-9 and TRBJ1-4): DTGVSQNPRHKITKRGQNVTFRCDPISEHNRLYWYRQTLGQGPEFLTYFQNEAQLEKSRLLSDRFSAERPKGSFSTLEIQRTEQGDSAMYLCASSLARSDGEKLFFGSGTQLSVL.

The genes are TRBV25-1 and TRBJ1-1; possibly TRBD1 for D (6 bases). Germline V gene data show CDR1 as MGHDK and CDR2 as SYGVNS. This CDR3 comprises 13 residues. V was pared by 6 bases and J by 4 bases, with 12 bases between. CDR3 sequence: CASSPTGSTEAFF. Written as DNA, the CDR3 is TGTGCCAGCAGCCCAACAGGGAGCACTGAAGCTTTCTTT.

This clone has a single count. The gene calls are TRBV30 and TRBJ2-1, with TRBD1 identical over 9 bases. The CDR3 has 12 residues. Germline assignment: CDR1 GTSNPN and CDR2 SVGIG (reference sequence). The junction had 4 bases not matched to a gene; V was cut back by 7 bases and J by 6 bases. This CDR3 is CAYDRGSNEQFF. The CDR3, as DNA: TGTGCCTACGACAGGGGGAGCAATGAGCAGTTCTTC.